This TCR beta chain was recovered during a study of cytomegalovirus exposure and HLA in healthy donors. Study overall: It was reported in a later analysis that the same platform had been used for the 120 or so validation repertoires as for the approximately 670 first-cohort repertoires.

To note about this clone: Antigen specificity is unknown.

Only in-frame clones appear in the TCRdb table, and some are missing; sequencing was by immunoSEQ multiplex PCR. The table shows 150,000 to 180,000 clones, with about 86% occurring only once. Findings and caveats of the study: Investigators reported 150 to 200 TCR beta chains as tied to cytomegalovirus. There were some public TCRs occurring in many donors, but most TCR sequences were rare. The finding came from a later analysis; first-cohort TCR clusters tended to co-occur in the 120 or so validation repertoires.

The CDR3 is 15 residues long. V was clipped by 8 bases and J by 8 bases; unmatched bases: 11. Per germline, CDR1 MNHEY and CDR2 SMNVEV (reference sequence). This chain connects TRBV27 to TRBJ2-1, with 11 bases lining up with TRBD2. Input material: PBMCs. The clonotype originates from a man between 18 and 35 years old in good health and CMV-seropositive. This CDR3 is CASFSGRAPIYEQFF. In DNA, the CDR3 is TGTGCCAGCTTTAGCGGGAGGGCCCCCATTTATGAGCAGTTCTTC.